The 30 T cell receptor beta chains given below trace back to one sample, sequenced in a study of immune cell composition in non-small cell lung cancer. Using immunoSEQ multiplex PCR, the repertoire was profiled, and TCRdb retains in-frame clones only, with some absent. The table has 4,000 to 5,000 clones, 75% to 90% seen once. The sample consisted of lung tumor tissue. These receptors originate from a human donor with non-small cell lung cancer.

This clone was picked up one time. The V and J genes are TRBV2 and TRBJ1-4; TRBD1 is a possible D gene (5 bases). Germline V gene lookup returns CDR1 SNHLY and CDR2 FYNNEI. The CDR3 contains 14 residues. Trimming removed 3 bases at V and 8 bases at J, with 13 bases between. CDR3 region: CASSDWRGGEKLFF. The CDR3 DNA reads TGTGCCAGCAGTGATTGGAGGGGAGGCGAAAAACTGTTTTTT.

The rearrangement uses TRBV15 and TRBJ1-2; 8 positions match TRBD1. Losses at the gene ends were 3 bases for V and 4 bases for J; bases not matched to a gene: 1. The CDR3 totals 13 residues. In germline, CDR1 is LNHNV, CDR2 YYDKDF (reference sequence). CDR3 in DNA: TGTGCCACCAGCAGGGGGACAGGCTATGGCTACACCTTC. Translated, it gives CATSRGTGYGYTF.

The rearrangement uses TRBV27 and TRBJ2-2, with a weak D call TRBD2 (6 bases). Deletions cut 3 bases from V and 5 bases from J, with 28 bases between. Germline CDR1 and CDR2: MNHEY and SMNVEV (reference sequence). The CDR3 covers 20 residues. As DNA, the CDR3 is TGTGCCAGCAGTTTGCAGCTTGTTGATCCAGATAAGGAGGGGACCGGGGAGCTGTTTTTT. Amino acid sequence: CASSLQLVDPDKEGTGELFF.

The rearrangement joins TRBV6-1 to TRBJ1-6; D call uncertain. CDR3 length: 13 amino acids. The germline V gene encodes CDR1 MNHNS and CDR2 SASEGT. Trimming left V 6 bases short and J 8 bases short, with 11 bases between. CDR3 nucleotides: TGTGCCAGCAGCGATGACACAGATTCACCCCTCCACTTT. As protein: CASSDDTDSPLHF.

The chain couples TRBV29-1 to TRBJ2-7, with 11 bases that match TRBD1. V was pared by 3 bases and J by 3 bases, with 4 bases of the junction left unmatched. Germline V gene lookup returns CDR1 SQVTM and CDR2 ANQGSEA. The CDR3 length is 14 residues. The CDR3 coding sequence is TGCAGCGTTGACCCTGGGACAGGGGGCTACGAGCAGTACTTC. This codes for CSVDPGTGGYEQYF.

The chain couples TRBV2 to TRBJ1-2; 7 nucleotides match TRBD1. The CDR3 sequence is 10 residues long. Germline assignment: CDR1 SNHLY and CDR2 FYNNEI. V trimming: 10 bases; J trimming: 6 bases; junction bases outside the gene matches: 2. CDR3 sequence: CAIGQDGYTF. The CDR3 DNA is TGTGCCATCGGACAGGATGGCTACACCTTC. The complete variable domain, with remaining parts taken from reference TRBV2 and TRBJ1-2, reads EPEVTQTPSHQVTQMGQEVILRCVPISNHLYFYWYRQILGQKVEFLVSFYNNEISEKSEIFDDQFSVERPDGSNFTLKIRSTKLEDSAMYFCAIGQDGYTFGSGTRLTVV.

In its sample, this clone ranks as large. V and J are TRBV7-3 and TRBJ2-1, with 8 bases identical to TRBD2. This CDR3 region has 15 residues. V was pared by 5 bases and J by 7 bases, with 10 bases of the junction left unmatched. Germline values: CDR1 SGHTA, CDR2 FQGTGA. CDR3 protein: CASSPLSSGMNEQFF. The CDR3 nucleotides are TGTGCCAGCAGCCCTCTGAGTAGCGGGATGAATGAGCAGTTCTTC.

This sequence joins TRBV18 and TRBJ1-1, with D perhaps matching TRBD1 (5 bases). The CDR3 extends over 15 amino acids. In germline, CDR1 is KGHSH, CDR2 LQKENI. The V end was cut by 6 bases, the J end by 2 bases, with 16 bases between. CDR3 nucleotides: TGTGCCAGCTCTCGGGGGTCGGGAGGAAACACTGAAGCTTTCTTT. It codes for CASSRGSGGNTEAFF.

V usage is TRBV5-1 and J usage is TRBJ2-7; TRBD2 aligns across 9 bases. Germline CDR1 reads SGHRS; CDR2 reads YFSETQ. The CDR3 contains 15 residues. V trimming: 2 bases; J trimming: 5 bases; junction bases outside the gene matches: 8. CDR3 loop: CASSFNGGRANEQYF. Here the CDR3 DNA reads TGCGCCAGCAGCTTCAACGGCGGGAGGGCCAACGAGCAGTACTTC.

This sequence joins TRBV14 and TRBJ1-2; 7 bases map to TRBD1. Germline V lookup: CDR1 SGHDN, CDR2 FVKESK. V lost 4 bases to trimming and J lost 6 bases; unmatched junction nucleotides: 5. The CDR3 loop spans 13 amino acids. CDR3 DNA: TGTGCCAGCAGCCGAACAGGGGATCATGGCTACACCTTC. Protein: CASSRTGDHGYTF.

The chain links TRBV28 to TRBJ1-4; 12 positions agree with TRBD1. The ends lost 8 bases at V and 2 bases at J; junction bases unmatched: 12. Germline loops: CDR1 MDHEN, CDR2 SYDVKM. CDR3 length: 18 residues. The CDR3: CASSIPGTGGTTNEKLFF. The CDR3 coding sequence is TGTGCCAGCTCTATACCCGGGACAGGGGGCACGACTAATGAAAAACTGTTTTTT.

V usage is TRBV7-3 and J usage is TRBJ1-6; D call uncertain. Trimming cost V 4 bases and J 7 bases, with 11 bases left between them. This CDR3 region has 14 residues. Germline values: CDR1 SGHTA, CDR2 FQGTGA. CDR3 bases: TGTGCCAGCAGCTCTGGCTTACCCAATTCACCCCTCCACTTT. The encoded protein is CASSSGLPNSPLHF. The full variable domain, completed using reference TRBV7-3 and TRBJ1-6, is GAGVSQTPSNKVTEKGKYVELRCDPISGHTALYWYRQSLGQGPEFLIYFQGTGAADDSGLPNDRFFAVRPEGSVSTLKIQRTERGDSAVYLCASSSGLPNSPLHFGNGTRLTVT.

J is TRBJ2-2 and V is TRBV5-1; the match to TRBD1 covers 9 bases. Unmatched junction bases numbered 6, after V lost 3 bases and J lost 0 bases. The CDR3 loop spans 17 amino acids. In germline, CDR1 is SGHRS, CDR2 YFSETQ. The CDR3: CASSSRDRVANTGELFF. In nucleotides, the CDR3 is TGCGCCAGCAGCTCCCGGGACAGGGTCGCGAACACCGGGGAGCTGTTTTTT.

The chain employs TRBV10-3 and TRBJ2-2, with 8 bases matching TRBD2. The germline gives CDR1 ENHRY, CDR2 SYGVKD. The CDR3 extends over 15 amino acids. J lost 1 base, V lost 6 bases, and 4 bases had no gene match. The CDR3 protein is CAISPGLENTGELFF. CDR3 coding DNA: TGTGCCATCAGCCCGGGACTAGAGAACACCGGGGAGCTGTTTTTT.

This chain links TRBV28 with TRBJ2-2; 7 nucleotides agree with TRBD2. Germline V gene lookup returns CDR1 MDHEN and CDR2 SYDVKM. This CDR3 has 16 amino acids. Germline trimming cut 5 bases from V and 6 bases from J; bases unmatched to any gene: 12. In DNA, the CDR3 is TGTGCCAGCAGTCCCTCGGGAGGAGGGATGGCCGGGGAGCTGTTTTTT. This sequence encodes CASSPSGGGMAGELFF.

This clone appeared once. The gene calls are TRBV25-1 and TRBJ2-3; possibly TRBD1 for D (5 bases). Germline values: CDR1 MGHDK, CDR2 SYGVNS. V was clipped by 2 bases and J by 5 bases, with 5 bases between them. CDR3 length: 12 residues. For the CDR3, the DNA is TGTGCCAGCAGTGAACAGGGAGATACGCAGTATTTT. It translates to CASSEQGDTQYF. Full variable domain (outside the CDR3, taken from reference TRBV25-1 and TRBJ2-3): EADIYQTPRYLVIGTGKKITLECSQTMGHDKMYWYQQDPGMELHLIHYSYGVNSTEKGDLSSESTVSRIRTEHFPLTLESARPSHTSQYLCASSEQGDTQYFGPGTRLTVL.

The DNA of the CDR3 is TGCGCCAGCAGCCCGGGACTAGCGGGACCACAAGAGACCCAGTACTTC. It specifies CASSPGLAGPQETQYF. The gene calls are TRBV5-1 and TRBJ2-5; 13 bases line up with TRBD2. Trimming cost V 4 bases and J 2 bases; bases outside gene matches: 5. CDR3 length equals 16 residues. Germline V gene data show CDR1 as SGHRS and CDR2 as YFSETQ.

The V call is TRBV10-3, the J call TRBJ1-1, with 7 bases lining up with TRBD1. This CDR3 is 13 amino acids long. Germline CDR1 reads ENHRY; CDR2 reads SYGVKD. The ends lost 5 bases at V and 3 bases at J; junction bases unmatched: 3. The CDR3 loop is CAISSDRYTEAFF. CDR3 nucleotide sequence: TGTGCCATCAGTTCGGACAGGTACACTGAAGCTTTCTTT.

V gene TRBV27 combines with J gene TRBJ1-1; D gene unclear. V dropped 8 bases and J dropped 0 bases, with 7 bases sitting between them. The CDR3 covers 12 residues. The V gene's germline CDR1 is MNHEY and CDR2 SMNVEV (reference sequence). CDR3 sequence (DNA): TGTGCCAGCTTTAATCTGAACACTGAAGCTTTCTTT. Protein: CASFNLNTEAFF.

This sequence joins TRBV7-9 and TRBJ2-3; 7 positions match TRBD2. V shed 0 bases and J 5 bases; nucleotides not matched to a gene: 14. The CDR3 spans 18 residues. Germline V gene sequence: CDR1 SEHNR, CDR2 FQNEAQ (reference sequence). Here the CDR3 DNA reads TGTGCCAGCAGCTTAGCGGTTGGTGCGGGAGACAATGGAGATACGCAGTATTTT. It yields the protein CASSLAVGAGDNGDTQYF.

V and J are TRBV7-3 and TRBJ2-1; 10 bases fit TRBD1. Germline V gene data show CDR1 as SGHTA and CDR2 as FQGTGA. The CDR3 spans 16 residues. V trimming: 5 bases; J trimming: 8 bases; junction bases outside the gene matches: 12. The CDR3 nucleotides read TGTGCCAGCAGCCCAGGACAGGGGGTCGGAGGGGATGAGCAGTTCTTC. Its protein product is CASSPGQGVGGDEQFF.

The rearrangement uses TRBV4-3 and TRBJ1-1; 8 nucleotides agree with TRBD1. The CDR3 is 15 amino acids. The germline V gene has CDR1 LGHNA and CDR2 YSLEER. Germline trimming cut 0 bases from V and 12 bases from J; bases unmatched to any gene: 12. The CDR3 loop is CASSQDYRTGLSTFF. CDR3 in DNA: TGCGCCAGCAGCCAAGATTACCGGACAGGGTTATCGACTTTCTTT.

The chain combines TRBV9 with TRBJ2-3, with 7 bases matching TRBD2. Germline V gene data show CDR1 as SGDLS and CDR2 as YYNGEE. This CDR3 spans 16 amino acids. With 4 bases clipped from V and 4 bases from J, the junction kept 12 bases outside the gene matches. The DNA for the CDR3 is TGTGCCAGCAGCAACTTTGGACTAGGAGGTCCAGATACGCAGTATTTT. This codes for CASSNFGLGGPDTQYF.

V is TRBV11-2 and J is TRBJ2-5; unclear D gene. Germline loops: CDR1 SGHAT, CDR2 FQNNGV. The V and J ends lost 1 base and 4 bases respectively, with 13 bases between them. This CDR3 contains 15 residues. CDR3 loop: CASSLGFGSGETQYF. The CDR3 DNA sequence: TGTGCCAGCAGCTTAGGGTTTGGGTCGGGAGAGACCCAGTACTTC.

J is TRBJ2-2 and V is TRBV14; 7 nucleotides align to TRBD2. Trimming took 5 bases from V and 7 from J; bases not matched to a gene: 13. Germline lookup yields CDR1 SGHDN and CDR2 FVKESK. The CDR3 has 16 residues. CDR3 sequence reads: CASSKGSWTRYGELFF. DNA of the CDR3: TGTGCCAGCAGCAAGGGAAGTTGGACTAGATACGGGGAGCTGTTTTTT. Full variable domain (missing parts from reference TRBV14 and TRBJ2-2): EAGVTQFPSHSVIEKGQTVTLRCDPISGHDNLYWYRRVMGKEIKFLLHFVKESKQDESGMPNNRFLAERTGGTYSTLKVQPAELEDSGVYFCASSKGSWTRYGELFFGEGSRLTVL.

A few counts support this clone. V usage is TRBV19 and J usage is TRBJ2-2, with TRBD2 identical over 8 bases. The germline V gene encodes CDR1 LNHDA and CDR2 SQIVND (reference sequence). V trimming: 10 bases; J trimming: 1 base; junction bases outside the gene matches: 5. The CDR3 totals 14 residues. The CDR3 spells CATKSGRNTGELFF. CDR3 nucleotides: TGTGCCACCAAGAGCGGGAGGAACACCGGGGAGCTGTTTTTT.

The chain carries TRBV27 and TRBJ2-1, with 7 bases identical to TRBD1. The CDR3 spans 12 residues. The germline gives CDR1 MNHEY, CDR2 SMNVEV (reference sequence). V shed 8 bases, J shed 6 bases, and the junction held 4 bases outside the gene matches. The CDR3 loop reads CASGQVINEQFF. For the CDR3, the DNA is TGTGCCAGCGGACAGGTTATCAATGAGCAGTTCTTC.

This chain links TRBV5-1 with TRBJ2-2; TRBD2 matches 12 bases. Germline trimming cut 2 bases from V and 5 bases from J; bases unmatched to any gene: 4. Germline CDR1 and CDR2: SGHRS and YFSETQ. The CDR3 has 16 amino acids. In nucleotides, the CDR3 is TGCGCCAGCAGCTTACTAGCGGGAGGAGGTACCGGGGAGCTGTTTTTT. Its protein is CASSLLAGGGTGELFF.

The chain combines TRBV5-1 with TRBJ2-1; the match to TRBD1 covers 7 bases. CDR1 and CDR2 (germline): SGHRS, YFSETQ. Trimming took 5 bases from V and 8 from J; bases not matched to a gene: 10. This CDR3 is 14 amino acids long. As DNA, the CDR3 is TGCGCCAGCAGTCGGGACAGACCCACAGATGAGCAGTTCTTC. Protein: CASSRDRPTDEQFF.

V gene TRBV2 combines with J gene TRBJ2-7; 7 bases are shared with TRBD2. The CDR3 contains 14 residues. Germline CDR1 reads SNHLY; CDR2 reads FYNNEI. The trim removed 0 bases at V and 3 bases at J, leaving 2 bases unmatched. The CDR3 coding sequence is TGTGCCAGCAGTGAAGCTAGCGGGTTCTACGAGCAGTACTTC. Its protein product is CASSEASGFYEQYF.